This T cell receptor beta chain was found in a study of blood T cell repertoires in COVID-19. There are 16 residues in the CDR3. V lost 1 base and J 6 bases, leaving 15 bases between the germline ends. Germline V gene lookup returns CDR1 SEHNR and CDR2 FQNEAQ (reference sequence). Sequencing was performed with immunoSEQ multiplex PCR; in TCRdb, only in-frame clones are kept and a portion is missing. The sample includes more than 300,000 clones, around 83% seen only once; the top ten take around 5.1%. This sequence was found in a woman aged 50 to 60 who had recovered from COVID-19. Specimen: PBMCs or T cells enriched from blood (not recorded which). The V and J genes are TRBV7-9 and TRBJ2-2, with a weak D call TRBD2 (6 bases). CDR3 in DNA: TGTGCCAGCAGCTTAGGAGGGACTCTCTTAGCCGGGGAGCTGTTTTTT. Translating gives CASSLGGTLLAGELFF.